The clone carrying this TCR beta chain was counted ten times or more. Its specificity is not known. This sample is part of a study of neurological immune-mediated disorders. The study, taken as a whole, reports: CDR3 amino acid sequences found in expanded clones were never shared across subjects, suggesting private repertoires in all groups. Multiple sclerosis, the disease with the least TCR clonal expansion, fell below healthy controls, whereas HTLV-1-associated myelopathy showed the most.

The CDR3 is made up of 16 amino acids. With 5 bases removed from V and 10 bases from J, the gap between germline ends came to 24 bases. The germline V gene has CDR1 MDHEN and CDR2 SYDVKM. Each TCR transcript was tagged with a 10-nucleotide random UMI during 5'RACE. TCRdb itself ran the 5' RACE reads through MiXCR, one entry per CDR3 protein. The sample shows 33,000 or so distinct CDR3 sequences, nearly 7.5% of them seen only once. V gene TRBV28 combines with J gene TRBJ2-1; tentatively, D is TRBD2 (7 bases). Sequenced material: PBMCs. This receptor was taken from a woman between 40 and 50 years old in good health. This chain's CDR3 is CASSQPLGGRGEEQFF. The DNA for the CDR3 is TGTGCCAGCAGTCAGCCCTTGGGGGGGAGGGGGGAGGAGCAGTTCTTC.